This TCR beta chain stems from a study of blood T cell repertoires in COVID-19. Across the study: Both acute and convalescent COVID-19 samples were obtained from the United States, Italy and Spain.

Trimming stripped 0 bases from V and 0 bases from J, with 11 bases between. From germline, CDR1 is MNHEY and CDR2 SMNVEV (reference sequence). The CDR3 totals 17 residues. Everyone who took part was about 18 to 89 years old, and they came from about two dozen US areas. The study assigned cohorts using participant-reported clinical history. Authors' data handling: Amplifying reference gene primers gave estimates of nucleated cell counts. Sequencing used immunoSEQ multiplex PCR; TCRdb keeps in-frame clones, though not all of them. D and trimming come from the DNA, and the V and J calls and clone size come from that table. The sample includes about 270,000 clones, 65% to 90% seen only once; the top ten take less than 20%.

The chain uses TRBV27 and TRBJ1-4, with no clear D. The receptor was isolated from a man between 18 and 29 years old who had recovered from COVID-19. The source material was PBMCs or T cells enriched from blood (not recorded which). The chain's CDR3 is CASSLSMRYATNEKLFF. CDR3 bases: TGTGCCAGCAGTTTATCGATGCGATATGCAACTAATGAAAAACTGTTTTTT.